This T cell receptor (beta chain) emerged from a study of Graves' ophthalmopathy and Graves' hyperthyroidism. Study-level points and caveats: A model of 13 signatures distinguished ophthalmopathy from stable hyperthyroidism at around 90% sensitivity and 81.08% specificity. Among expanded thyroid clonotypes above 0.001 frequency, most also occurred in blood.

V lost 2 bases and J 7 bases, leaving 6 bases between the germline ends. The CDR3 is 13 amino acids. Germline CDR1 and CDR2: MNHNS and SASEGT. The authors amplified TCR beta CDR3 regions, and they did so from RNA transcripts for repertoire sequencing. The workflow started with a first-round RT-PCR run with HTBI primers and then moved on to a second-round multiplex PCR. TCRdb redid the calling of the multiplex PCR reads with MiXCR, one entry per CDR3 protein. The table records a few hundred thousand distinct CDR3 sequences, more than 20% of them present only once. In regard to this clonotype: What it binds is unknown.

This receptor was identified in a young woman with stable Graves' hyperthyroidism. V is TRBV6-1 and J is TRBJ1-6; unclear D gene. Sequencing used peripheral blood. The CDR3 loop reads CASSEMENSPLHF. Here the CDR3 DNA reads TGTGCCAGCAGTGAAATGGAGAATTCACCCCTCCACTTT.